These T cell receptor beta chains were read from a single sample in a study of neurological immune-mediated disorders. One entry per CDR3 protein results from TCRdb running MiXCR on the 5' RACE reads. There are 35,000 to 50,000 distinct CDR3 sequences in the sample; about 14% occur only once, and roughly 3.5% lies in the top ten. The sequenced sample was CD4+ T cells from blood. The receptors were sampled from a woman aged 55-70 years with HTLV-1-associated myelopathy (HAM/TSP). Both conserved end residues are part of each CDR3. A D gene is named only where the DNA matches it firmly. The size entry is marked missing in some rows and otherwise reads once, few, many or a size class.

D gene: -
V gene: TRBV2
J gene: TRBJ2-7
clone size: many
CDR3 protein: CASSSSPYEQYF
CDR3 DNA: TGTGCCAGCAGTTCCTCCCCCTACGAGCAGTACTTC

D gene: -
V gene: TRBV6-1
J gene: TRBJ2-4
clone size: many
CDR3 protein: CASSEAWGGPKNIQYF
CDR3 DNA: TGTGCCAGCAGTGAAGCATGGGGGGGCCCCAAAAACATTCAGTACTTC

D gene: TRBD2
V gene: TRBV10-2
J gene: TRBJ2-7
clone size: many
CDR3 protein: CASSESRLAVYEQYF
CDR3 DNA: TGCGCCAGCAGTGAATCGAGACTAGCGGTATACGAGCAGTACTTC

D gene: -
V gene: TRBV29-1
J gene: TRBJ1-1
clone size: many
CDR3 protein: CSVGFQGNTEAFF
CDR3 DNA: TGCAGCGTTGGGTTTCAGGGGAACACTGAAGCTTTCTTT

D gene: -
V gene: TRBV29-1
J gene: TRBJ1-3
clone size: many
CDR3 protein: CSVDEGGSGNTIYF
CDR3 DNA: TGCAGCGTTGATGAGGGTGGCTCTGGAAACACCATATATTTT

D gene: TRBD1
V gene: TRBV7-2
J gene: TRBJ1-2
clone size: many
CDR3 protein: CASSLLRTGGYGYTF
CDR3 DNA: TGTGCCAGCAGCTTGCTAAGGACAGGGGGCTATGGCTACACCTTC

D gene: -
V gene: TRBV6-1
J gene: TRBJ1-1
clone size: few
CDR3 protein: CASSETALNTEAFF
CDR3 DNA: TGTGCCAGCAGTGAAACGGCATTGAACACTGAAGCTTTCTTT

D gene: TRBD2
V gene: TRBV7-9
J gene: TRBJ2-1
clone size: -
CDR3 protein: CASSQTRGCRLVNEQFF
CDR3 DNA: TGTGCAAGCAGCCAAACGCGGGGGTGCCGCCTGGTCAATGAGCAGTTCTTC

D gene: TRBD2
V gene: TRBV6-5
J gene: TRBJ2-3
clone size: many
CDR3 protein: CASSYSIAGTSTDTQYF
CDR3 DNA: TGTGCCAGCAGTTACTCCATAGCGGGGACTAGCACAGATACGCAGTATTTT

D gene: TRBD1
V gene: TRBV7-8
J gene: TRBJ2-1
clone size: many
CDR3 protein: CASSRTGTGNEQFF
CDR3 DNA: TGTGCCAGCAGCCGGACAGGGACAGGTAATGAGCAGTTCTTC

D gene: -
V gene: TRBV30
J gene: TRBJ2-3
clone size: many
CDR3 protein: CAWTVDSLSTDTQYF
CDR3 DNA: TGTGCCTGGACGGTGGACAGTTTAAGCACAGATACGCAGTATTTT

D gene: -
V gene: TRBV18
J gene: TRBJ2-7
clone size: medium-sized
CDR3 protein: CASSPTGLGVDEQYF
CDR3 DNA: TGTGCCAGCTCACCCACCGGACTGGGGGTGGACGAGCAGTACTTC

D gene: TRBD2
V gene: TRBV5-1
J gene: TRBJ2-5
clone size: many
CDR3 protein: CASSRASGGQETQYF
CDR3 DNA: TGCGCCAGCAGCCGAGCTAGCGGGGGACAAGAGACCCAGTACTTC

D gene: TRBD1
V gene: TRBV10-3
J gene: TRBJ1-2
clone size: many
CDR3 protein: CAITGGQNDYGYTF
CDR3 DNA: TGTGCCATCACCGGGGGACAGAATGATTATGGCTACACCTTC

D gene: TRBD1
V gene: TRBV10-2
J gene: TRBJ1-2
clone size: many
CDR3 protein: CASSDLRTGHYGYTF
CDR3 DNA: TGCGCCAGCAGTGACCTTCGGACAGGGCACTATGGCTACACCTTC

D gene: TRBD2
V gene: TRBV7-2
J gene: TRBJ2-1
clone size: many
CDR3 protein: CASSPGLGGLAGAPFYNEQFF
CDR3 DNA: TGTGCCAGCAGCCCCGGACTAGGGGGTCTAGCGGGGGCCCCCTTTTACAATGAGCAGTTCTTC

D gene: -
V gene: TRBV4-1
J gene: TRBJ1-2
clone size: many
CDR3 protein: CASTPGQGANYGYTF
CDR3 DNA: TGCGCCAGCACCCCCGGCCAGGGAGCTAACTATGGCTACACCTTC

D gene: -
V gene: TRBV4-2
J gene: TRBJ1-1
clone size: many
CDR3 protein: CASSQEAPGVRTEAFF
CDR3 DNA: TGTGCCAGCAGCCAAGAAGCACCAGGGGTGAGGACTGAAGCTTTCTTT

D gene: TRBD1
V gene: TRBV15
J gene: TRBJ1-5
clone size: many
CDR3 protein: CATSISGQGVGQPQHF
CDR3 DNA: TGTGCCACCAGCATATCCGGACAGGGGGTAGGTCAGCCCCAGCATTTT

D gene: TRBD2
V gene: TRBV19
J gene: TRBJ2-1
clone size: many
CDR3 protein: CASNVAGGHNEQFF
CDR3 DNA: TGTGCCAGTAACGTAGCGGGGGGGCACAATGAGCAGTTCTTC

D gene: -
V gene: TRBV7-6
J gene: TRBJ1-2
clone size: medium-sized
CDR3 protein: CASSLRQSDGYTF
CDR3 DNA: TGTGCCAGCAGCTTAAGACAATCGGATGGCTACACCTTC

D gene: TRBD1
V gene: TRBV12-3/TRBV12-4
J gene: TRBJ2-4
clone size: many
CDR3 protein: CASSNRQGFQNIQYF
CDR3 DNA: TGTGCCAGCAGTAATAGACAGGGGTTTCAAAACATTCAGTACTTC

D gene: -
V gene: TRBV20-1
J gene: TRBJ2-1
clone size: many
CDR3 protein: CSAPPGGDNEQFF
CDR3 DNA: TGCAGTGCTCCCCCAGGGGGGGACAATGAGCAGTTCTTC

D gene: -
V gene: TRBV11-2
J gene: TRBJ2-3
clone size: many
CDR3 protein: CASSLDLRDLGTDTQYF
CDR3 DNA: TGTGCCAGCAGCTTAGATCTCCGGGACCTAGGGACAGATACGCAGTATTTT